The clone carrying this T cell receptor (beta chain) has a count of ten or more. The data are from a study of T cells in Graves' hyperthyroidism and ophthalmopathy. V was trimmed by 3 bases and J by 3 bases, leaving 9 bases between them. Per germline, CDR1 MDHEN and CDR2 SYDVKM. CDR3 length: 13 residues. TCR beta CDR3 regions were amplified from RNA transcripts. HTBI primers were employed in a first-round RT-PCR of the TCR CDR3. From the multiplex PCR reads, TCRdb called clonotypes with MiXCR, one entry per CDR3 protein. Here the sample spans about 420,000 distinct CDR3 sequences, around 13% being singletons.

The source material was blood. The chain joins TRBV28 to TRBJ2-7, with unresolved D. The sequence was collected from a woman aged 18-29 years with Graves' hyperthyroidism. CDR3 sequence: CASSFGDGYEQYF. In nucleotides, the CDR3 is TGTGCCAGCAGTTTCGGAGACGGCTACGAGCAGTACTTC.